The T cell receptor (beta chain) described here comes from a study of T-cell reconstitution after alpha-beta-depleted transplantation in children. The length of the CDR3 is 15 residues. Trimming shortened V by 1 base and J by 3 bases, and 13 bases separated the two germline ends. Study findings and constraints: There were some patients whose high TCRbeta diversity at day 60 came from surviving recipient T cells and thymic progenitors. T cells produced anew were the main source of T-cell counts and diversity one year after transplant.

This clonotype occurred a few times. Antigen specificity is unknown. Unique molecular identifiers were built into the TCRbeta library. One entry per CDR3 protein results from TCRdb running MiXCR on the PCR reads. The data show about 27,000 distinct CDR3 sequences, 15% to 20% seen once. The sample in question was PBMCs, mostly from graft donor cells, obtained 60 days after TCRalphabeta/CD19-depleted stem cell transplant. This sequence joins TRBV12-3 or TRBV12-4 and TRBJ2-7; D perhaps matches TRBD1 (6 bases). This sequence was found in a male patient aged 2-10 years who had a stem cell transplant for acute lymphoblastic leukemia, so the T cells may come from the graft donor. The CDR3 reads CASSLVGTLNYEQYF. DNA for the CDR3: TGTGCCAGCAGTTTAGTCGGGACATTAAACTACGAGCAGTACTTC.